The source of this T cell receptor beta chain is a study of T cell responses to AZD1222 COVID-19 vaccine. Overall study: Samples with a second dose at about 4 or about 12 weeks were pooled together.

Data came from immunoSEQ multiplex PCR; TCRdb stores just in-frame clones and leaves some out. The table shows around 94,000 clones, with roughly 80% occurring only once. Germline V gene data show CDR1 as LNHDA and CDR2 as SQIVND (reference sequence). The CDR3 length is 19 residues. V lost 3 bases to trimming and J lost 0 bases, with 21 bases between them. A few counts support this clone. The J gene is TRBJ2-4, the V gene TRBV19, with D possibly TRBD1 on 7 matching bases. Here the sequenced sample was peripheral blood, taken on day 0 of AZD1222 vaccination. This clonotype originated in an adult in good health. The CDR3 DNA reads TGTGCCAGTAGTATGGCTTTTCGGGGGACAGACCTAGCCAAAAACATTCAGTACTTC. Protein sequence: CASSMAFRGTDLAKNIQYF.